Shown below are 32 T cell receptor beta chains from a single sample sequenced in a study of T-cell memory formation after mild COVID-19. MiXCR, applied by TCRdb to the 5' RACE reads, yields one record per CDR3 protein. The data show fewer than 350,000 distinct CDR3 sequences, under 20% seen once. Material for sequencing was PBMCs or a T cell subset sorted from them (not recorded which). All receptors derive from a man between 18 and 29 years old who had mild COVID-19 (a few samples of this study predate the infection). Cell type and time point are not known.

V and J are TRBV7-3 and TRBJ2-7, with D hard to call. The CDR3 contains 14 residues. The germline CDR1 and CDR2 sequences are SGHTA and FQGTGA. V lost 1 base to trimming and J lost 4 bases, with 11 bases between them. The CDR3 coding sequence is TGTGCCAGCAGCTTAAGTGACTCAGAATACGAGCAGTACGTC. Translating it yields CASSLSDSEYEQYV.

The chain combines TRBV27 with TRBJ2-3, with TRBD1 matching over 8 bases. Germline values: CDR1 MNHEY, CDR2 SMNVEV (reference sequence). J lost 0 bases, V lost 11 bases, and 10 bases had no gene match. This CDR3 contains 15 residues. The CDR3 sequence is CAAGRTGPSTDTQYF. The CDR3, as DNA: TGTGCCGCCGGAAGGACAGGGCCTAGCACAGATACGCAGTATTTT.

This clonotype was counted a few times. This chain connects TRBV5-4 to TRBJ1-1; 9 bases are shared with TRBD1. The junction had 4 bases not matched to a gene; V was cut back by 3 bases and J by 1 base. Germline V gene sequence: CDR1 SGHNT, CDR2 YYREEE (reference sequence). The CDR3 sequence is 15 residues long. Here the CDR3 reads CASSSSQGANTEAFF. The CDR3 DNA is TGTGCCAGCAGCTCCTCACAGGGGGCGAACACTGAAGCTTTCTTT.

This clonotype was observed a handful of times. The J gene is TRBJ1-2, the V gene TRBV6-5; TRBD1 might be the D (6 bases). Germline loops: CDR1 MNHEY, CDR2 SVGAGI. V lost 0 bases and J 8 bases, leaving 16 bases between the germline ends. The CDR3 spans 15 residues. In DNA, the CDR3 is TGTGCCAGCAGTTACTCGTACGGGGGCAACGGCGGCTACACCTTC. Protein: CASSYSYGGNGGYTF.

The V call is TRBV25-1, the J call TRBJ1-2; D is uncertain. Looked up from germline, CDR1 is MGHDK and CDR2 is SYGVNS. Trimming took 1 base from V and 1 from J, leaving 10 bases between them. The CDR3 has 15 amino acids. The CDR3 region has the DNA TGTGCCAGCAGTGAATCTATCACGGGTAACTATGGCTACACCTTC. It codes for CASSESITGNYGYTF.

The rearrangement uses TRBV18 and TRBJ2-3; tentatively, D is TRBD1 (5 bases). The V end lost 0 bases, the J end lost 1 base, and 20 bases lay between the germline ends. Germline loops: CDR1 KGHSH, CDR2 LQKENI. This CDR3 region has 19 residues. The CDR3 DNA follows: TGTGCCAGCTCACCACCTCTGGCAGGTGCTGGGGCAGGCACAGATACGCAGTATTTT. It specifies CASSPPLAGAGAGTDTQYF.

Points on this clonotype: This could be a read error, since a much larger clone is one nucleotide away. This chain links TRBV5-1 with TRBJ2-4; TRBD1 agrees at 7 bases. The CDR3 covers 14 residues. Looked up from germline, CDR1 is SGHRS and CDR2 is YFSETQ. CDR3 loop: CDSRETGTVDIQYF. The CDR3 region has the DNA TGCGACAGCAGAGAGACAGGGACCGTAGACATTCAGTACTTC.

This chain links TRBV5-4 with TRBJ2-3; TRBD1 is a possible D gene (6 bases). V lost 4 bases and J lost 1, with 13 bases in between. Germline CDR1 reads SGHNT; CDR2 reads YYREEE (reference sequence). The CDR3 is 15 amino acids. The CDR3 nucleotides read TGTGCCAGCAGCCCCAGAGAGGGGGGCACAGATACGCAGTATTTT. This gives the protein CASSPREGGTDTQYF.

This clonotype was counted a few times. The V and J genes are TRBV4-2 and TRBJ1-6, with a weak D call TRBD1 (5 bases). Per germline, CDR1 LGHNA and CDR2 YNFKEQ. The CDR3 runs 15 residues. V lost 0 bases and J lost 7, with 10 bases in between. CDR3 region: CASSQETERNSPLHF. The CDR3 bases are TGTGCCAGCAGCCAAGAGACAGAACGCAATTCACCCCTCCACTTT.

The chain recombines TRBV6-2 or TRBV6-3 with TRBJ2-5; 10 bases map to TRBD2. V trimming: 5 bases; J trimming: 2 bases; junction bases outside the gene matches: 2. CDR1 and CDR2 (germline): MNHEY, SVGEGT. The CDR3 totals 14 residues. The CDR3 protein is CASSELAGQETQYF. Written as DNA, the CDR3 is TGTGCCAGCAGTGAACTAGCGGGGCAAGAGACCCAGTACTTC.

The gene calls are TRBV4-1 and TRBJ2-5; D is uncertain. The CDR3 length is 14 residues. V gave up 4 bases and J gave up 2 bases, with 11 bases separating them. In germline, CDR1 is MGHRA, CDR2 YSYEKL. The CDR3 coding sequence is TGCGCCAGCAGCCCGATAAGGGTACAAGAGACCCAGTACTTC. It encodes CASSPIRVQETQYF.

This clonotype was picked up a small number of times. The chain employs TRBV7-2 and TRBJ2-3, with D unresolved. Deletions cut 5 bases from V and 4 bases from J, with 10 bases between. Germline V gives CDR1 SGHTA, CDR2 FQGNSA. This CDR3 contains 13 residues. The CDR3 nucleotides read TGTGCCAGCAGCCGAAATGTAGCAGATACGCAGTATTTT. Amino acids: CASSRNVADTQYF.

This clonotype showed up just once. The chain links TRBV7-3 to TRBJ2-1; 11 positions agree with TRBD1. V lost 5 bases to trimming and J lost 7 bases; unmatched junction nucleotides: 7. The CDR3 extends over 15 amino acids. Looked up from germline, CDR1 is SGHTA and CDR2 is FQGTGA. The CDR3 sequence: CASSMDRGRQNEQFF. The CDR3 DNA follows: TGTGCCAGCAGCATGGACAGGGGGCGTCAGAATGAGCAGTTCTTC.

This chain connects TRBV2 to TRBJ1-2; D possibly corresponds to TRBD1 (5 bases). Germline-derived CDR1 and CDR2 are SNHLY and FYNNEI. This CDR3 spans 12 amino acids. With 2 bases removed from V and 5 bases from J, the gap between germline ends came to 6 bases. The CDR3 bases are TGTGCCAGCAGTGAATCAGGGTATGGCTACACCTTC. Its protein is CASSESGYGYTF. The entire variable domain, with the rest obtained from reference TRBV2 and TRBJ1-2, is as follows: EPEVTQTPSHQVTQMGQEVILRCVPISNHLYFYWYRQILGQKVEFLVSFYNNEISEKSEIFDDQFSVERPDGSNFTLKIRSTKLEDSAMYFCASSESGYGYTFGSGTRLTVV.

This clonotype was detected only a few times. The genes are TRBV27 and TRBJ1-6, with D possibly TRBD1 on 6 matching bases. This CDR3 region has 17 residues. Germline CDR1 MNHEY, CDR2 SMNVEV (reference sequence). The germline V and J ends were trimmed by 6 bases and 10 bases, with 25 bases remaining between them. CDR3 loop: CASRRGGRASGISPLHF. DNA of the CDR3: TGTGCCAGCAGGAGGGGGGGTAGGGCCTCAGGAATCTCACCCCTCCACTTT.

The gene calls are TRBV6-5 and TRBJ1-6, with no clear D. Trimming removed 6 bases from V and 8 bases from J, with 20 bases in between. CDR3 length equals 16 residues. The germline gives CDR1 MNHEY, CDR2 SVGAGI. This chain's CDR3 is CASSRGGGSIDSPLHF. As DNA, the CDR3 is TGTGCCAGCAGCCGAGGTGGCGGGTCGATTGATTCACCCCTCCACTTT.

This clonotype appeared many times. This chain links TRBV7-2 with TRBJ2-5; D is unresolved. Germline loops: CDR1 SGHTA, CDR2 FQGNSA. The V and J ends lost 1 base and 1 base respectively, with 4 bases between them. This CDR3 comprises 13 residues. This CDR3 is CASSLGSQETQYF. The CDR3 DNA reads TGTGCCAGCAGCTTAGGCAGCCAAGAGACCCAGTACTTC.

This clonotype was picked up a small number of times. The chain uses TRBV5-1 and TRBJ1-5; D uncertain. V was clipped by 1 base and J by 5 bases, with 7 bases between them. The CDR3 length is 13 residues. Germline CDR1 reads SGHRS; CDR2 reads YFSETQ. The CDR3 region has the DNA TGCGCCAGCAGCTTGTCCGGTGATCAGCCCCAGCATTTT. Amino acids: CASSLSGDQPQHF.

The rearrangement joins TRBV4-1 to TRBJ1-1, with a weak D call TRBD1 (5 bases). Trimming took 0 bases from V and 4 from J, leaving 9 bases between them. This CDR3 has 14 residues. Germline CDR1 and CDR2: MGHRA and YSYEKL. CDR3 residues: CASSQDWGSTEAFF. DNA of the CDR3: TGCGCCAGCAGCCAAGACTGGGGGAGCACTGAAGCTTTCTTT.

The CDR3 loop is CSASTMISNQPQHF. The CDR3, as DNA: TGCAGTGCTAGTACGATGATTAGCAATCAGCCCCAGCATTTT. V and J are TRBV20-1 and TRBJ1-5; D unresolved. The CDR3 runs 14 residues. V was cut by 3 bases and J by 0 bases, with 9 bases left in between. From germline, CDR1 is DFQATT and CDR2 SNEGSKA (reference sequence).

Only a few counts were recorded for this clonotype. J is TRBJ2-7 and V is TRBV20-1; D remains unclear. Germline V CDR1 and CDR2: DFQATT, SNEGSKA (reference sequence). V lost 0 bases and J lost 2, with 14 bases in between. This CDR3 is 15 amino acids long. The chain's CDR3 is CSARDGQSPTYEQYV. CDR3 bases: TGCAGTGCTAGAGATGGCCAATCCCCTACCTACGAGCAGTACGTC.

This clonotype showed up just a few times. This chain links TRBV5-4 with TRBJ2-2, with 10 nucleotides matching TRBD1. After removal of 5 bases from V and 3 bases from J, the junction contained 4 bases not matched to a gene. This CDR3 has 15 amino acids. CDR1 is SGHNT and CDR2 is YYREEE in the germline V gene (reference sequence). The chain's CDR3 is CASSSGTGDTGELFF. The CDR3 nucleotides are TGTGCCAGCAGTTCCGGGACAGGGGACACCGGGGAGCTGTTTTTT.

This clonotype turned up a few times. In DNA, the CDR3 is TGTGCCAGCAGCCCCTTGAGCGGGGGGAGTGAAACCGGGGAGCTGTTTTTT. This codes for CASSPLSGGSETGELFF. This chain links TRBV3-1 with TRBJ2-2, with 9 bases that match TRBD2. CDR1 and CDR2 from the germline V gene are LGHDT and YNNKEL (reference sequence). The CDR3 contains 17 residues. The junction had 11 bases not matched to a gene; V was cut back by 4 bases and J by 5 bases.

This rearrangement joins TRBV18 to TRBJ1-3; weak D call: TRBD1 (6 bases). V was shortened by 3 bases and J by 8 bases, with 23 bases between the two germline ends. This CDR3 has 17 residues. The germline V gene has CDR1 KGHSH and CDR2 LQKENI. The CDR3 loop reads CASSPAEITTGTDTIYF. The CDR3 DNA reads TGTGCCAGCTCACCGGCCGAGATAACGACAGGAACGGACACCATATATTTT.

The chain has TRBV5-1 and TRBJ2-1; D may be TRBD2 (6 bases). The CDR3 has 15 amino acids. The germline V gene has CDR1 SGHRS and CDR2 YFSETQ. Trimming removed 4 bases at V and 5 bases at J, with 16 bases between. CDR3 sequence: CASSAGVSGNNEQFF. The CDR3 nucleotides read TGCGCCAGCAGCGCCGGGGTTAGCGGCAACAATGAGCAGTTCTTC. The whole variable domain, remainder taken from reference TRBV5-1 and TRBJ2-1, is KAGVTQTPRYLIKTRGQQVTLSCSPISGHRSVSWYQQTPGQGLQFLFEYFSETQRNKGNFPGRFSGRQFSNSRSEMNVSTLELGDSALYLCASSAGVSGNNEQFFGPGTRLTVL.

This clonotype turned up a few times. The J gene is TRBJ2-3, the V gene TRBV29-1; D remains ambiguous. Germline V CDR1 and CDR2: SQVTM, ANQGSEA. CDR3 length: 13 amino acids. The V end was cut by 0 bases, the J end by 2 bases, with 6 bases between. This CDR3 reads CSVEDGYTDTQYF. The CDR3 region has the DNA TGCAGCGTTGAAGACGGGTACACAGATACGCAGTATTTT.

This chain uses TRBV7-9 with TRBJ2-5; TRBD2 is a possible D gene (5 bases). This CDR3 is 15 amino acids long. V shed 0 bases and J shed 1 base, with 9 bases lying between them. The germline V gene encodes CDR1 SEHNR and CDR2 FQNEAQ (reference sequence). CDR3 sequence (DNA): TGTGCCAGCAGCTTAGCCGGGCGGGCCCAAGAGACCCAGTACTTC. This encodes CASSLAGRAQETQYF.

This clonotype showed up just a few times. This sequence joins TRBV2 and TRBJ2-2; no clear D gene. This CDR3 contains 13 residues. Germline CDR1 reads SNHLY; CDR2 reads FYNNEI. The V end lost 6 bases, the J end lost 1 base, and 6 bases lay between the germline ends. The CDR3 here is CASRWENTGELFF. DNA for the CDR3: TGTGCCAGCAGGTGGGAGAACACCGGGGAGCTGTTTTTT.

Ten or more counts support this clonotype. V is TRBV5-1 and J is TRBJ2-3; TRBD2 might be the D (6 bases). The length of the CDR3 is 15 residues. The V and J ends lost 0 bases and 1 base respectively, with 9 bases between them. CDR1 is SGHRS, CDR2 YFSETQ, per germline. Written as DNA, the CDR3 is TGCGCCAGCAGCTTGGCCACGGGGGGCACAGATACGCAGTATTTT. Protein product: CASSLATGGTDTQYF.

The CDR3 here is CASSPTDSMNTEAFF. The CDR3 DNA follows: TGTGCCAGCAGCCCGACGGACAGTATGAACACTGAAGCTTTCTTT. V is TRBV12-3 or TRBV12-4 and J is TRBJ1-1; D perhaps matches TRBD1 (6 bases). The CDR3 has 15 amino acids. Deletions cut 6 bases from V and 0 bases from J, with 14 bases between.

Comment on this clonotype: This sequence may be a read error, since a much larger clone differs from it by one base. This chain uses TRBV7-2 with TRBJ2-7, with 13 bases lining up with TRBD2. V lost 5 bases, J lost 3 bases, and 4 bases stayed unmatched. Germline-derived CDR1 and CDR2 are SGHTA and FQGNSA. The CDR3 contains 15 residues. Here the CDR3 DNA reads TGTGCCAGCAGCCTACTAGCGGGGGGGAGCTACGAGCAGTACGTC. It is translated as CASSLLAGGSYEQYV.

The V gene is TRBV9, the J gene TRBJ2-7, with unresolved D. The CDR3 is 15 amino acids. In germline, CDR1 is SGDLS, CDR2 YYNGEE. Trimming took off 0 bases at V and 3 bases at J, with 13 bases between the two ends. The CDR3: CASSVASRGGYEQYF. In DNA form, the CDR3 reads TGTGCCAGCAGCGTAGCCTCGCGAGGTGGCTACGAGCAGTACTTC.